The 11 T cell receptor beta chains listed next were all sequenced from one sample in a study of spatial heterogeneity in lung cancer. Time point indicated: blood at routine non-recurrence follow-up after resection. TCRdb re-called the 5' RACE reads with MiXCR, one entry per CDR3 protein. The sample has about 120,000 distinct CDR3 sequences, approximately 10% seen once. Sequencing was performed on PBMCs, taken at follow-up. The receptors were sampled from a female donor with early-stage non-small cell lung cancer.

In its sample, this clonotype was seen a few times. The DNA of the CDR3 is TGTGCCATCAGTGATGGGGGAAGGATCACTGAAGCTTTCTTT. The encoded protein is CAISDGGRITEAFF. The chain joins TRBV10-3 to TRBJ1-1; D might be TRBD1 (5 bases). CDR3 length equals 14 residues. V lost 3 bases and J 4 bases, leaving 12 bases between the germline ends. Germline V gives CDR1 ENHRY, CDR2 SYGVKD.

This clonotype was detected a few times. The chain uses TRBV7-9 and TRBJ1-4, with TRBD1 as a possible D gene (5 bases). The CDR3 loop spans 14 amino acids. The germline V and J ends were trimmed by 2 bases and 5 bases, with 9 bases remaining between them. Germline V CDR1 and CDR2: SEHNR, FQNEAQ (reference sequence). CDR3 loop: CASSLLKGNEKLFF. The CDR3 coding sequence is TGTGCCAGCAGCTTATTGAAGGGGAATGAAAAACTGTTTTTT.

The chain couples TRBV18 to TRBJ1-4; D ambiguous. Germline V gene sequence: CDR1 KGHSH, CDR2 LQKENI. This CDR3 is 15 amino acids long. V dropped 4 bases and J dropped 0 bases, with 9 bases sitting between them. CDR3 sequence reads: CASSLLYATNEKLFF. CDR3 bases: TGTGCCAGCTCACTCTTGTACGCAACTAATGAAAAACTGTTTTTT.

The chain recombines TRBV12-5 with TRBJ2-1; 10 bases are shared with TRBD2. CDR1 is LGHNT, CDR2 FRNRAP, per germline. The CDR3 sequence is 19 residues long. Trimming at V came to 0 bases and at J to 0 bases, leaving 8 bases not matched to a gene. The CDR3 bases are TGTGCTAGTGGTTTGGTATTACTAGCGGGGTTCAGCTCCTACAATGAGCAGTTCTTC. Translation gives CASGLVLLAGFSSYNEQFF.

The gene calls are TRBV20-1 and TRBJ1-4; TRBD1 is a possible D gene (6 bases). Trimming pared 5 bases from V and 2 bases from J, leaving 9 bases between. Per the germline V gene, CDR1 is DFQATT and CDR2 is SNEGSKA (reference sequence). The CDR3 is made up of 13 amino acids. The chain's CDR3 is CSAQGTTNEKLFF. The CDR3 bases are TGCAGTGCTCAGGGGACCACTAATGAAAAACTGTTTTTT.

This clonotype has just a few counts. The V and J genes are TRBV5-1 and TRBJ2-4, with TRBD1 matching 9 bases. CDR3 size: 12 residues. With V trimmed by 5 bases and J by 12 bases, 6 bases remained unmatched. From germline, CDR1 is SGHRS and CDR2 YFSETQ. The CDR3 region is CASRLDRGNQYF. CDR3 bases: TGCGCCAGCAGACTGGACAGGGGAAATCAGTACTTC.

The chain couples TRBV4-2 to TRBJ2-1; tentatively, D is TRBD1 (6 bases). Trimming removed 1 base at V and 0 bases at J, with 13 bases between. Germline lookup yields CDR1 LGHNA and CDR2 YNFKEQ. CDR3 length: 17 residues. CDR3 sequence: CASSQVNRAFSYNEQFF. Here the CDR3 DNA reads TGTGCCAGCAGCCAAGTAAACAGGGCATTCTCCTACAATGAGCAGTTCTTC.

The chain carries TRBV18 and TRBJ2-7; the D gene is possibly TRBD1 (6 bases). Germline V gene sequence: CDR1 KGHSH, CDR2 LQKENI. V gave up 5 bases and J gave up 6 bases, with 20 bases separating them. CDR3 length: 15 amino acids. This chain's CDR3 is CASSETPGQYGEQYF. CDR3 nucleotides: TGTGCCAGCTCAGAGACCCCGGGACAATATGGCGAGCAGTACTTC.

The chain couples TRBV12-3 or TRBV12-4 to TRBJ2-2; possible D gene TRBD1, 6 bases. The CDR3 covers 13 residues. The ends were cut back, 4 bases at V and 5 bases at J, with 8 bases in the middle. CDR3 DNA: TGTGCCAGCAGTTACACAGGGACCGGGGAGCTGTTTTTT. The encoded protein is CASSYTGTGELFF.

In this sample, this clonotype turned up a few times. The chain carries TRBV11-1 and TRBJ2-1; TRBD2 aligns across 10 bases. Germline lookup yields CDR1 SGHAT and CDR2 FQDESV (reference sequence). With 1 base clipped from V and 6 bases from J, the junction kept 3 bases outside the gene matches. This CDR3 has 15 residues. In DNA form, the CDR3 reads TGTGCCAGCAGCTTAGTAGGACTAGCGGTCAATGAGCAGTTCTTC. This encodes CASSLVGLAVNEQFF. The full variable domain, with the rest looked up from reference TRBV11-1 and TRBJ2-1, is EAEVAQSPRYKITEKSQAVAFWCDPISGHATLYWYRQILGQGPELLVQFQDESVVDDSQLPKDRFSAERLKGVDSTLKIQPAELGDSAMYLCASSLVGLAVNEQFFGPGTRLTVL.

The V and J genes are TRBV20-1 and TRBJ2-1; D gene unclear. The CDR3 contains 15 residues. With 3 bases removed from V and 8 bases from J, the gap between germline ends came to 20 bases. Germline values: CDR1 DFQATT, CDR2 SNEGSKA (reference sequence). The CDR3: CSASKAAFAADEQFF. In DNA, the CDR3 is TGCAGTGCTAGTAAGGCGGCTTTTGCTGCTGATGAGCAGTTCTTC.